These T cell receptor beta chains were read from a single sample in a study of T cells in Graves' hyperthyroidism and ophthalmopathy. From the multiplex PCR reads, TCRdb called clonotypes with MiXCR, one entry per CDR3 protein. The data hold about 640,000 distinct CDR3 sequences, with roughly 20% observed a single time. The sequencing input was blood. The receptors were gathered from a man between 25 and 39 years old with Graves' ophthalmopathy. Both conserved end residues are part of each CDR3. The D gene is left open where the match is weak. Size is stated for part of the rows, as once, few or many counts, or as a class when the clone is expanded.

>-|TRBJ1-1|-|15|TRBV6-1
CASSQGGKRNTEAFF
TGTGCCAGCAGCCAAGGGGGTAAGAGAAACACTGAAGCTTTCTTT
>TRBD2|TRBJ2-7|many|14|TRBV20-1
CSAQVASGSYEQYF
TGCAGTGCCCAGGTGGCTAGCGGGAGCTACGAGCAGTACTTC
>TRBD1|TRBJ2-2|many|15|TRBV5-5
CASSKGQGAAGELFF
TGTGCCAGCAGCAAGGGACAGGGCGCCGCCGGGGAGCTGTTTTTT
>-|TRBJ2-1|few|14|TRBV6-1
CASSTPGGHNEQFF
TGTGCCAGCAGTACCCCAGGAGGGCACAATGAGCAGTTCTTC
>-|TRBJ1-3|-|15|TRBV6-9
CASSSGPNAGNTIYF
TGTGCCAGCAGTTCCGGACCCAACGCAGGAAACACCATATATTTT
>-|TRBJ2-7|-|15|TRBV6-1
CASRIEARSSYEQYF
TGTGCCAGCAGGATAGAGGCCCGCAGCTCCTACGAGCAGTACTTC
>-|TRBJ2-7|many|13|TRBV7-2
CASSSAMGLEQYF
TGTGCCAGCAGCTCCGCCATGGGGCTCGAGCAGTACTTC
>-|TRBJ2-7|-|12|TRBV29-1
CSVYDIRYEQYF
TGCAGCGTTTACGACATACGATACGAGCAGTACTTC
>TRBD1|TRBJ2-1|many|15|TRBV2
CASSMGDRRYNEQFF
TGTGCCAGCAGTATGGGGGACAGGAGATACAATGAGCAGTTCTTC
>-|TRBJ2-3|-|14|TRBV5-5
CASSQAGLTDTQYF
TGTGCCAGCAGCCAAGCGGGTCTCACAGATACGCAGTATTTT
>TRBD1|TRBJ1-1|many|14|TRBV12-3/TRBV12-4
CASSRTGVNTEAFF
TGTGCCAGCAGTAGGACAGGGGTGAACACTGAAGCTTTCTTT
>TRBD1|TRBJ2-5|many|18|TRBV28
CASSVRDRGFTRQETQYF
TGTGCCAGCAGTGTCCGGGACAGGGGCTTTACGAGGCAAGAGACCCAGTACTTC
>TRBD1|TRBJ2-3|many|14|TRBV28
CASSWTGGADTQYF
TGTGCCAGCAGCTGGACAGGGGGCGCAGATACGCAGTATTTT
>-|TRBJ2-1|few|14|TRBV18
CASSPPKGGNEQFF
TGTGCCAGCTCACCCCCGAAAGGGGGCAATGAGCAGTTCTTC
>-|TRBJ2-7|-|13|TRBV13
CASRQEATYEQYF
TGTGCCAGCAGACAGGAGGCAACGTACGAGCAGTACTTC
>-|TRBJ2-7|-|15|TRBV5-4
CASSLPFPANYEQYF
TGTGCCAGCAGCTTGCCTTTTCCAGCCAACTACGAGCAGTACTTC
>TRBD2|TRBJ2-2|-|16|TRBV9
CASSSQTSGITGELFF
TGTGCCAGCAGCTCCCAGACTAGCGGGATAACCGGGGAGCTGTTTTTT
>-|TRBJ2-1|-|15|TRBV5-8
CASSTGLVSYNEQFF
TGTGCCAGCAGCACGGGACTGGTCTCCTACAATGAGCAGTTCTTC
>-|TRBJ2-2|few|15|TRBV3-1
CASSQGATSTGELFF
TGTGCCAGCAGCCAAGGGGCGACTTCCACCGGGGAGCTGTTTTTT
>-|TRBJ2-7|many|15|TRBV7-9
CASSSYGQSPYEQYF
TGTGCCAGCAGCTCCTATGGACAGTCTCCCTACGAGCAGTACTTC
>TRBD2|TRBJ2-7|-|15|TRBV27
CASKWGGRGPYEQYF
TGTGCCAGCAAGTGGGGCGGGAGGGGCCCCTACGAGCAGTACTTC
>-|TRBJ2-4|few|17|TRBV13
CASSFMTGTPAKNIQYF
TGTGCCAGCAGCTTCATGACCGGGACTCCCGCCAAAAACATTCAGTACTTC
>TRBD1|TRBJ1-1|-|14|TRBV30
CAWSLDRGQIEAFF
TGTGCCTGGAGTTTGGACAGGGGGCAAATTGAAGCTTTCTTT
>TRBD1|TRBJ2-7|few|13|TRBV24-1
CATSRGFEYEQYF
TGTGCCACCAGCAGGGGGTTCGAGTACGAGCAGTACTTC
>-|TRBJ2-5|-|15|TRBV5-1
CASSQGTDIQETQYF
TGCGCCAGCAGCCAGGGAACAGACATCCAAGAGACCCAGTACTTC
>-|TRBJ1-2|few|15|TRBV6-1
CASSEWGSVFSGYTF
TGTGCCAGCAGTGAATGGGGCAGTGTTTTCTCCGGCTACACCTTC
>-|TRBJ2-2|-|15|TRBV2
CASSGDRANTGELFF
TGTGCCAGCAGTGGGGACCGGGCGAACACCGGGGAGCTGTTTTTT
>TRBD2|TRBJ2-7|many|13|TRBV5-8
CASSPSGIYEQYF
TGTGCCAGCAGCCCTAGCGGGATATACGAGCAGTACTTC
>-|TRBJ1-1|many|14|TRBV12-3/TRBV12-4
CASSPRLRGTEAFF
TGTGCCAGCAGTCCCCGACTTCGGGGGACTGAAGCTTTCTTT
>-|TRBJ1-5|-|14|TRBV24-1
CATSPSGGYQPQHF
TGTGCCACCAGCCCCTCCGGGGGATATCAGCCCCAGCATTTT
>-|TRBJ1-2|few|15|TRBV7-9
CASSPVGIGAYGYTF
TGTGCCAGCAGCCCCGTGGGGATCGGCGCCTATGGCTACACCTTC
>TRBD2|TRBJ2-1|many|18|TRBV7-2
CASSLTGPAGGTYNEQFF
TGTGCCAGCAGCTTAACTGGTCCGGCGGGAGGCACCTACAATGAGCAGTTCTTC
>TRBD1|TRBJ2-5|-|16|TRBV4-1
CASSPEHRGQQETQYF
TGCGCCAGCAGCCCGGAACACAGGGGGCAGCAAGAGACCCAGTACTTC
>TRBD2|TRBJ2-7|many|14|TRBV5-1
CASSPSGTSYEQYF
TGCGCCAGCAGCCCTAGCGGGACCTCCTACGAGCAGTACTTC
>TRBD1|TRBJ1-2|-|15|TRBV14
CASSQAGDRGLGYTF
TGTGCCAGCAGCCAAGCTGGGGACAGGGGGCTCGGCTACACCTTC
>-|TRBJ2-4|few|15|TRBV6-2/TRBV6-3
CASRSPGVGKNIQYF
TGTGCCAGCAGAAGCCCCGGGGTTGGCAAAAACATTCAGTACTTC
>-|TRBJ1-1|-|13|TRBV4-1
CASSRGGITEAFF
TGCGCCAGCAGTCGCGGGGGGATCACTGAAGCTTTCTTT
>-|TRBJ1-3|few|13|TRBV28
CASSLPGKGTEYF
TGTGCCAGCAGTTTGCCTGGTAAGGGGACGGAATATTTT
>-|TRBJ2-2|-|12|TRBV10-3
CAILANTGELFF
TGTGCCATCCTCGCGAACACCGGGGAGCTGTTTTTT
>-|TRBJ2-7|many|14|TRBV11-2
CASSLDLDSYEQYF
TGTGCCAGCAGCTTAGATCTAGACTCCTACGAGCAGTACTTC
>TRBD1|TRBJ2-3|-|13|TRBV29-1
CSVDRVQGDTQYF
TGCAGCGTGGACAGGGTCCAGGGAGATACGCAGTATTTT
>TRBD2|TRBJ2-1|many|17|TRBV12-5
CASGLSRLAGEYNEQFF
TGTGCTAGTGGTTTGTCGCGACTAGCGGGAGAGTACAATGAGCAGTTCTTC
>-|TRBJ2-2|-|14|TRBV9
CASSVSENTGELFF
TGTGCCAGCAGCGTATCCGAGAACACCGGGGAGCTGTTTTTT
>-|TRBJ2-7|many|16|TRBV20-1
CSARSLRDGGIHEQYF
TGCAGTGCTAGATCTCTCCGGGACGGGGGAATCCACGAGCAGTACTTC
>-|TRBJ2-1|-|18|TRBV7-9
CASSFPQSSDFSYNEQFF
TGTGCCAGCAGCTTCCCACAGTCGAGCGACTTCTCCTACAATGAGCAGTTCTTC